These T cell receptor beta chains were read from a single sample in a study of chemoradiotherapy in HPV16-positive cancers. Produced via immunoSEQ multiplex PCR; TCRdb's table is partial and in-frame only. Of tens of thousands of clones in the sample, 85% to 95% are singletons; the top ten hold under 20%. The sample here was blood, taken from a patient who underwent chemoradiotherapy. Every receptor here comes from a human donor with HPV-associated anogenital cancer. Each CDR3 is given without its conserved first and last residue. The order of the fields is V gene, J gene, CDR3 protein.

TRBV14	TRBJ2-3	ASSQGTGRVDTQY
TRBV6-4	TRBJ2-1	ASSEEAGWPNEQF
TRBV5-4	TRBJ2-7	ATKVSQGAGTYEQY
TRBV7-2	TRBJ1-1	ASSLRRATEAF
TRBV6-5	TRBJ1-4	ASRPLDRTNEKLF
TRBV9	TRBJ2-7	ASSVSSTTYEQY
TRBV7-9	TRBJ1-2	ASSPYGTGYTYGYT
TRBV11-3	TRBJ2-3	ASSPGFYPQTDTQY
TRBV29-1	TRBJ1-4	SVEIGGRDEKLF
TRBV6-4	TRBJ2-3	ASSDTSTDTQY
TRBV5-6	TRBJ1-2	ASSSGQRPYGYT
TRBV7-8	TRBJ2-1	ASSRGAGRISNEQF
TRBV6-5	TRBJ2-1	ASSHSYNEQF
TRBV7-9	TRBJ1-1	ASSLQGNTEAF
TRBV12-2	TRBJ2-3	ASRPNGGSGSFDTDTQY
TRBV5-1	TRBJ2-7	ASSLNVGGSYEQY
TRBV15	TRBJ2-5	ATSRAGAGKETQY
TRBV7-2	TRBJ1-6	ASSRRMAGDNSPLH
TRBV7-9	TRBJ2-3	ASSLGSAESTDTQY
TRBV28	TRBJ1-5	ASSTRADRGPQH
TRBV6-1	TRBJ2-2	ASGVGGLNTGELF
TRBV19	TRBJ1-5	ASSPLLAGNQPQH
TRBV18	TRBJ2-2	ASSPQGDTGELF
TRBV5-5	TRBJ2-7	ASSFLGSEQY
TRBV7-3	TRBJ2-1	ASSLGLAANEQF
TRBV7-2	TRBJ2-1	ASSLRDRLNNEQF
TRBV6-6	TRBJ2-5	ASSKVGETQY
TRBV18	TRBJ1-1	ASSKTGGRVSSEAF
TRBV7-2	TRBJ1-2	ASRSRENLNGYT
TRBV5-5	TRBJ1-5	ASSFDRGNSNQPQH
TRBV18	TRBJ2-2	ASSKDRANTGELF
TRBV10-3	TRBJ1-2	AISDPRGDSPRDYGYT
TRBV10-2	TRBJ2-7	ASSDSGQGYEQY
TRBV19	TRBJ1-1	ASRVGHVNTEAF
TRBV6-1	TRBJ1-1	ASRNYMGEAEAF
TRBV7-2	TRBJ2-1	ASSSSQGFYNEQF
TRBV5-1	TRBJ2-5	ASSLAPRARETQY
TRBV7-9	TRBJ2-7	ASSLEDRVSYEQY
TRBV19	TRBJ1-5	ASSISGGNNQPQH
TRBV7-2	TRBJ1-1	ASSLGQAHTEAF
TRBV2	TRBJ1-1	ASRATGGRGDTEAF
TRBV6-1	TRBJ1-1	ASSDEPGETEAF
TRBV28	TRBJ2-3	ASSSPGLTTDTQY
TRBV25-1	TRBJ2-7	ASSFSYEQY
TRBV28	TRBJ1-3	ASSPTLGTIY
TRBV12-5	TRBJ1-2	ASGPSTRPRWRGYT
TRBV28	TRBJ1-1	ASSKPTVNTEAF
TRBV6-4	TRBJ2-3	ASSDQKGDTQY